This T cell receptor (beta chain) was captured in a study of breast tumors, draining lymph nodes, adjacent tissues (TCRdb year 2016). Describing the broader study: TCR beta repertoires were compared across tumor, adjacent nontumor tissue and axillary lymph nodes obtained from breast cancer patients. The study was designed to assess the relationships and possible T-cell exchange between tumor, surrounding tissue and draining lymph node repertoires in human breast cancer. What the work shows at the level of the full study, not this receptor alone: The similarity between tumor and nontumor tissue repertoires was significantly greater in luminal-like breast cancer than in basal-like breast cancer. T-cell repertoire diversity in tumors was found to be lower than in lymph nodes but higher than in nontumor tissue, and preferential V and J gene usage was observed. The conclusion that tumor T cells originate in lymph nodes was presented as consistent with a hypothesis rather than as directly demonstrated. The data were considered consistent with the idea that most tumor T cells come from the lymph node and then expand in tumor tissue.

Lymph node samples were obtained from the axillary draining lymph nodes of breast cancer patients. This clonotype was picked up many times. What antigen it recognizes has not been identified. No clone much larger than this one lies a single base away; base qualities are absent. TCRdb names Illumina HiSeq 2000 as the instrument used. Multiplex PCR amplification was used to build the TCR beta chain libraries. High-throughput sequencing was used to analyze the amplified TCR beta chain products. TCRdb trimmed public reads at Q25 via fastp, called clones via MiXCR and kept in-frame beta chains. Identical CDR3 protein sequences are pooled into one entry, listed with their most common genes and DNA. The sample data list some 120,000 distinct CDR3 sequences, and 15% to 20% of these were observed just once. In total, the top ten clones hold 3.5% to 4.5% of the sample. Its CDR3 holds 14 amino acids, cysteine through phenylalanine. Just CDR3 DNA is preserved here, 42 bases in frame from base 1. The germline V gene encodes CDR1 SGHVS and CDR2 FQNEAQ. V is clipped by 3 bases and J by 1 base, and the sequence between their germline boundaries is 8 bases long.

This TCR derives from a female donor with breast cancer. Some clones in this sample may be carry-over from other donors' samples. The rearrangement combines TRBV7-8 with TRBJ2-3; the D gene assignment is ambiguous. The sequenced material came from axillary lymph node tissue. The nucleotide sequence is TGTGCCAGCAGCTTCCGGACCGGCACAGATACGCAGTATTTT. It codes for CASSFRTGTDTQYF.